The TCR beta chain under discussion was sequenced for a study of blood T cell repertoires in COVID-19. Study information: T cells, B-cell-depleted T cells, or PBMCs provided the cDNA or gDNA that served as material.

CDR3 length equals 15 residues. Germline V lookup: CDR1 ENHRY, CDR2 SYGVKD. V lost 3 bases and J lost 0, with 9 bases in between. Those who participated ranged in age from roughly 18 to 100 years and resided in about two dozen US areas. Researchers sorted participants into cohorts using their self-reported clinical history. The repertoire was sequenced with immunoSEQ multiplex PCR; TCRdb's copy has only in-frame clones and lacks some. Of some 490,000 clones in the sample, approximately 86% were seen once. The chain combines TRBV10-3 with TRBJ1-3; D is unresolved. The material sequenced was PBMCs or T cells enriched from blood (not recorded which). The receptor was isolated from a woman aged 60-70 years who had recovered from COVID-19. CDR3 sequence (DNA): TGTGCCATCAGTGAAGGTAGCGTCTCTGGAAACACCATATATTTT. Its translation is CAISEGSVSGNTIYF.